The clone carrying this T cell receptor beta chain appeared a single time. Its antigen is undetermined. The data were taken from a study of T cell responses to AZD1222 COVID-19 vaccine. Study information: Pooled samples include second doses given at about 4 or 12 weeks.

CDR3 length equals 14 residues. Between the trimmed V and J ends, which lost 3 bases and 5 bases, there was a span of 14 bases. Germline V gives CDR1 MGHRA, CDR2 YSYEKL. Notes on the study in general: Spike-specific TCR breadth rose after two AZD1222 doses, and depth rose as well. All repertoire sampling was performed exclusively after the peak T cell response. Possibly, clonal diversity was underestimated; donors were largely white British and included more females.

TCRdb keeps only in-frame clones here, not all; method: immunoSEQ multiplex PCR. The repertoire holds around 130,000 clones, with 85% to 90% as singletons. The source material was peripheral blood, sampled on day 0 of AZD1222 vaccination. This TCR was recovered from an adult in good health. The V gene is TRBV4-1, the J gene TRBJ2-7; D not certain. CDR3 nucleotides: TGCGCCAGCAGCCAGGCCCAGCTGCATAACGAGCAGTACTTC. Translating gives CASSQAQLHNEQYF.